These 25 T cell receptor beta chains came from one sample sequenced in a study of blood T cells in healthy people across ages. Together with a sample-barcoded 5' primer, a J-beta primer mix was included in a second PCR lasting about 6 to 11 cycles. TCRdb re-analysed the 5' RACE reads in MiXCR, keeping a single row per CDR3 protein. The sample has about 800,000 distinct CDR3 sequences, about half seen once. Sample: blood. These receptors were taken from a man older than 75 in good health.

J is TRBJ1-1 and V is TRBV7-3; 7 bases match TRBD1. V gave up 5 bases and J gave up 0 bases; unmatched junction bases: 6. The CDR3 is made up of 15 amino acids. The germline gives CDR1 SGHTA, CDR2 FQGTGA. CDR3 DNA sequence: TGTGCCAGCAGCCCCAGGGGGGCGATGAACACTGAAGCTTTCTTT. Amino acid sequence: CASSPRGAMNTEAFF.

The rearrangement joins TRBV29-1 to TRBJ2-3, with 10 bases that match TRBD2. The CDR3 sequence is 15 residues long. With 6 bases clipped from V and 2 bases from J, the junction kept 8 bases outside the gene matches. Germline CDR1 reads SQVTM; CDR2 reads ANQGSEA. The CDR3 protein is CSVVSGGPYTDTQYF. The DNA for the CDR3 is TGCAGCGTGGTTAGCGGGGGGCCTTACACAGATACGCAGTATTTT.

V and J are TRBV27 and TRBJ1-6; D is possibly TRBD1 (5 bases). V lost 2 bases and J 7 bases, leaving 9 bases between the germline ends. CDR1 is MNHEY and CDR2 is SMNVEV in the germline V gene (reference sequence). The CDR3 has 14 amino acids. The CDR3 reads CASSLIGVNSPLHF. The CDR3 DNA follows: TGTGCCAGCAGTTTAATAGGGGTAAATTCACCCCTCCACTTT.

V and J are TRBV14 and TRBJ1-2; D might be TRBD1 (5 bases). The germline V gene encodes CDR1 SGHDN and CDR2 FVKESK. V was clipped by 4 bases and J by 8 bases, with 14 bases between them. The CDR3 spans 13 residues. For the CDR3, the DNA is TGTGCCAGCAGCCCGAGAGGAGGGGAAGGCTACACCTTC. It encodes CASSPRGGEGYTF.

The chain has TRBV2 and TRBJ2-3; TRBD1 matches 9 bases. CDR3 length: 21 residues. V was clipped by 8 bases and J by 0 bases; unmatched bases: 24. Per germline, CDR1 SNHLY and CDR2 FYNNEI. The CDR3 DNA reads as TGTGCCAGCGCCGAGATTACCGGGACAGGGCTCCTTCCACCTAGCACAGATACGCAGTATTTT. Protein sequence: CASAEITGTGLLPPSTDTQYF. The whole variable domain, remainder taken from reference TRBV2 and TRBJ2-3, is EPEVTQTPSHQVTQMGQEVILRCVPISNHLYFYWYRQILGQKVEFLVSFYNNEISEKSEIFDDQFSVERPDGSNFTLKIRSTKLEDSAMYFCASAEITGTGLLPPSTDTQYFGPGTRLTVL.

The rearrangement joins TRBV29-1 to TRBJ2-1, with TRBD2 as a possible D gene (5 bases). Trimming pared 8 bases from V and 9 bases from J, leaving 14 bases between. This CDR3 is 11 amino acids long. Per germline, CDR1 SQVTM and CDR2 ANQGSEA. The CDR3 DNA reads TGCAGCCATTTGTTAGCGAGTGAGCAGTTCTTC. Its translation: CSHLLASEQFF.

The genes are TRBV28 and TRBJ2-1; D perhaps matches TRBD1 (5 bases). The germline gives CDR1 MDHEN, CDR2 SYDVKM. The V end lost 6 bases, the J end lost 9 bases, and 12 bases lay between the germline ends. The length of the CDR3 is 12 residues. The CDR3 loop is CASRWGRFEQFF. The CDR3 nucleotides read TGTGCCAGCAGGTGGGGCCGATTTGAGCAGTTCTTC.

The chain couples TRBV6-1 to TRBJ2-7, with 13 positions matching TRBD2. J was trimmed by 5 bases and V by 4 bases; bases with no gene match: 8. CDR3 length: 16 amino acids. Germline CDR1 and CDR2: MNHNS and SASEGT. CDR3 nucleotides: TGTGCCAGCAGTGGATCCGGGACTAGCGGGGAAGACGAGCAGTACTTC. Encoded protein: CASSGSGTSGEDEQYF.

V and J are TRBV5-1 and TRBJ2-1, with D maybe TRBD2 (5 bases). Deletions cut 4 bases from V and 6 bases from J, with 17 bases between. Germline V gene data show CDR1 as SGHRS and CDR2 as YFSETQ. The CDR3 totals 15 residues. CDR3 residues: CASSVTGMSGNEQFF. DNA for the CDR3: TGCGCCAGCAGCGTTACGGGGATGTCCGGCAATGAGCAGTTCTTC.

This clonotype was detected only a few times. The chain uses TRBV24-1 and TRBJ2-3; tentatively, D is TRBD1 (6 bases). Per germline, CDR1 KGHDR and CDR2 SFDVKD. Trimming shortened V by 5 bases and J by 3 bases, and 11 bases separated the two germline ends. This CDR3 comprises 14 residues. This chain's CDR3 is CATSVQGPTDTQYF. DNA of the CDR3: TGTGCCACCAGTGTCCAGGGGCCGACAGATACGCAGTATTTT.

The chain joins TRBV5-1 to TRBJ1-1; 10 positions agree with TRBD1. Germline CDR1 is SGHRS and CDR2 is YFSETQ. The trim removed 2 bases at V and 1 base at J, leaving 14 bases unmatched. The CDR3 covers 19 residues. The CDR3 is CASSLDLRRDRGRNTEAFF. For the CDR3, the DNA is TGCGCCAGCAGCTTAGACCTCCGCCGGGACAGGGGACGGAACACTGAAGCTTTCTTT.

V and J are TRBV12-3 or TRBV12-4 and TRBJ1-4; 8 positions match TRBD1. The V and J ends lost 6 bases and 8 bases, in that order; junction bases with no gene match: 8. The CDR3 loop spans 14 amino acids. CDR3 nucleotide sequence: TGTGCCAGCAGAATAACAGGGGGTCGAGAAAAACTGTTTTTT. It translates to CASRITGGREKLFF.

This clonotype was seen a few times. The chain combines TRBV20-1 with TRBJ2-1, with D hard to call. In germline, CDR1 is DFQATT, CDR2 SNEGSKA (reference sequence). The CDR3 sequence is 12 residues long. The V end lost 3 bases, the J end lost 6 bases, and 9 bases lay between the germline ends. DNA of the CDR3: TGCAGTGCTAGCGGTTCTTTCAATGAGCAGTTCTTC. It encodes CSASGSFNEQFF.

This chain joins TRBV9 and TRBJ2-5; D is perhaps TRBD1 (5 bases). The CDR3 is 15 amino acids. The germline gives CDR1 SGDLS, CDR2 YYNGEE. Trimming shortened V by 0 bases and J by 2 bases, and 11 bases separated the two germline ends. The CDR3: CASSVDAGSQETQYF. The DNA of the CDR3 is TGTGCCAGCAGCGTAGACGCAGGGTCGCAAGAGACCCAGTACTTC.

This clonotype was counted many times. The chain uses TRBV15 and TRBJ2-5; D is possibly TRBD2 (6 bases). Per germline, CDR1 LNHNV and CDR2 YYDKDF (reference sequence). V was pared by 0 bases and J by 3 bases, with 11 bases between. The CDR3 loop spans 15 amino acids. The DNA for the CDR3 is TGTGCCACCAGCAGAGATCTAACGGGAGAAGAGACCCAGTACTTC. Translated: CATSRDLTGEETQYF.

This clonotype has only a few counts. The V and J genes are TRBV27 and TRBJ1-2; TRBD1 matches 9 bases. V shed 4 bases, J shed 5 bases, and the junction held 5 bases outside the gene matches. Germline values: CDR1 MNHEY, CDR2 SMNVEV (reference sequence). There are 14 residues in the CDR3. The CDR3 nucleotides are TGTGCCAGCAGTTCGACAGGGGGGCTTTATGGCTACACCTTC. Encoded protein: CASSSTGGLYGYTF.

This clonotype is a singleton in its sample. The chain joins TRBV5-1 to TRBJ2-3; 11 bases are a match to TRBD2. The CDR3 covers 17 residues. V shed 1 base and J 4 bases; nucleotides not matched to a gene: 8. Germline-derived CDR1 and CDR2 are SGHRS and YFSETQ. The CDR3 nucleotides are TGCGCCAGCAGCTTGAAACTAGCGGGAGACGAAGCAGATACGCAGTATTTT. Translated: CASSLKLAGDEADTQYF.

The chain is built from TRBV6-5 and TRBJ2-2; weak D call: TRBD1 (7 bases). The CDR3 sequence is 15 residues long. Germline CDR1 is MNHEY and CDR2 is SVGAGI. Trimming left V 6 bases short and J 7 bases short, with 18 bases between. CDR3 nucleotide sequence: TGTGCCAGCAGACCCCAGGGGGGAGCCGGCGGGGAGCTGTTTTTT. Residues: CASRPQGGAGGELFF.

This clonotype was seen only a few times. This chain connects TRBV12-3 or TRBV12-4 to TRBJ1-1; no firm D call. The CDR3 has 14 residues. The V and J ends lost 8 bases and 0 bases respectively, with 13 bases between them. The CDR3 region has the DNA TGTGCCAGCCGGGTGTGTGGGCTGAACACTGAAGCTTTCTTT. It specifies CASRVCGLNTEAFF.

This rearrangement joins TRBV3-1 to TRBJ2-6, with D possibly being TRBD1 or TRBD2 (5 bases each). Per germline, CDR1 LGHDT and CDR2 YNNKEL (reference sequence). With 4 bases removed from V and 4 bases from J, the gap between germline ends came to 14 bases. There are 16 residues in the CDR3. The CDR3 sequence: CASSPIGARGANVLTF. CDR3 DNA sequence: TGTGCCAGCAGCCCAATCGGGGCGCGGGGGGCCAACGTCCTGACTTTC.

The rearrangement uses TRBV5-1 and TRBJ2-1, with D tentatively TRBD1 (6 bases). V was pared by 3 bases and J by 0 bases, with 10 bases between. Germline assignment: CDR1 SGHRS and CDR2 YFSETQ. The CDR3 is 15 amino acids. CDR3 DNA: TGCGCCAGCAGCTGGGACATTAGCTCCTACAATGAGCAGTTCTTC. This translates into CASSWDISSYNEQFF.

This sequence joins TRBV30 and TRBJ1-1, with D uncertain. Germline V gene lookup returns CDR1 GTSNPN and CDR2 SVGIG (reference sequence). V dropped 2 bases and J dropped 6 bases, with 10 bases sitting between them. This CDR3 is built from 12 residues. The CDR3, as DNA: TGTGCCTGGAGTCCTCCGGAGGCTGAAGCTTTCTTT. The encoded protein is CAWSPPEAEAFF.

The rearrangement links TRBV6-6 to TRBJ2-1; D tentatively fits TRBD1 or TRBD2 (5 bases each). CDR1 is MNHNY, CDR2 SVGAGI, per germline (reference sequence). The CDR3 is 14 residues long. V was trimmed by 4 bases and J by 8 bases, leaving 15 bases between them. Here the CDR3 DNA reads TGTGCCAGCAGTTCACGGGACGCCGTCGATGAGCAGTTCTTC. Amino acids: CASSSRDAVDEQFF.

The chain links TRBV3-1 to TRBJ2-4; D might be TRBD1 or TRBD2, each matching 5 bases. Trimming shortened V by 4 bases and J by 13 bases, and 17 bases separated the two germline ends. This CDR3 is 13 amino acids long. Germline values: CDR1 LGHDT, CDR2 YNNKEL (reference sequence). CDR3 region: CASSPPEGTNQYF. CDR3 DNA: TGTGCCAGCAGCCCCCCGGAAGGGACGAACCAGTACTTC.

This clonotype was found a few times. J is TRBJ2-5 and V is TRBV9; 8 bases are a match to TRBD1. V shed 3 bases and J 5 bases; nucleotides not matched to a gene: 6. CDR3 length: 14 amino acids. From germline, CDR1 is SGDLS and CDR2 YYNGEE. The CDR3 sequence: CASSDGQGLETQYF. CDR3 coding DNA: TGTGCCAGCAGCGATGGACAGGGTTTGGAGACCCAGTACTTC. The full variable domain, its missing parts supplied by reference TRBV9 and TRBJ2-5, is DSGVTQTPKHLITATGQRVTLRCSPRSGDLSVYWYQQSLDQGLQFLIQYYNGEERAKGNILERFSAQQFPDLHSELNLSSLELGDSALYFCASSDGQGLETQYFGPGTRLLVL.